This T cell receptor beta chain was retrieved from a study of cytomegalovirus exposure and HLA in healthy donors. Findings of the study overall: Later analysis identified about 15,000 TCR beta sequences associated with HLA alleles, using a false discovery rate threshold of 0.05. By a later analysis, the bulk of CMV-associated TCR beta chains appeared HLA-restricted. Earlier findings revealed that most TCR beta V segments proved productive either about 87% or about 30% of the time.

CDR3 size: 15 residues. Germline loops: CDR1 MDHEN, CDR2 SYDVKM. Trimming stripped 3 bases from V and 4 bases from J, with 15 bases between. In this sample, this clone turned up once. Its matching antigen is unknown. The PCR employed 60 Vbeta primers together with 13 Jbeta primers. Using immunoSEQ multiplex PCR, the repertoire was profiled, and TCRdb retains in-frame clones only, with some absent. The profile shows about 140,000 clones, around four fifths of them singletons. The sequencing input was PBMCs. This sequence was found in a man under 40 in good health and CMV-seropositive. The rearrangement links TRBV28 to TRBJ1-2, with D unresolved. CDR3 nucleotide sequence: TGTGCCAGCAGTTTGGGCGGAGGGCACGGCTATGGCTACACCTTC. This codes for CASSLGGGHGYGYTF.